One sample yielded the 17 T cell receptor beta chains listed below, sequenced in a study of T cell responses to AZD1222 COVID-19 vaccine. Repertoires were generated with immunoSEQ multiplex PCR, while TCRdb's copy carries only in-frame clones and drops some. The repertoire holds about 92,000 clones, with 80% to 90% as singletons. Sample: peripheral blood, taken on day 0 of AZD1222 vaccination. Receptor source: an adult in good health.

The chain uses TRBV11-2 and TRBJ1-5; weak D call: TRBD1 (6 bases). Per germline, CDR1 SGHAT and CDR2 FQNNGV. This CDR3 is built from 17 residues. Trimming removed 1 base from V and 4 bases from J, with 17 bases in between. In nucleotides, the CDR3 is TGTGCCAGCAGCTTAGGTGGGGGACACCCCAGTAATCAGCCCCAGCATTTT. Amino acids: CASSLGGGHPSNQPQHF.

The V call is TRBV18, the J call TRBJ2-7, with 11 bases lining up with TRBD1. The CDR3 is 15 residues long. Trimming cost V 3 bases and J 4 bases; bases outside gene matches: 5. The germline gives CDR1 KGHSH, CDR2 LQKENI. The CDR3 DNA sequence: TGTGCCAGCTCACCCGGGACAGGGGGGAGTTACGAGCAGTACTTC. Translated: CASSPGTGGSYEQYF. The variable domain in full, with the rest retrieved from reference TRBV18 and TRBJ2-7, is NAGVMQNPRHLVRRRGQEARLRCSPMKGHSHVYWYRQLPEEGLKFMVYLQKENIIDESGMPKERFSAEFPKEGPSILRIQQVVRGDSAAYFCASSPGTGGSYEQYFGPGTRLTVT.

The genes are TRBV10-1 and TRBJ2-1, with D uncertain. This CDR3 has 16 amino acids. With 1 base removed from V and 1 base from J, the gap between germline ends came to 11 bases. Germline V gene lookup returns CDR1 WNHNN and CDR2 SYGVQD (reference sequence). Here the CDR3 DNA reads TGCGCCAGCAGTGAGTTCTATTTGCAGTCCTACAATGAGCAGTTCTTC. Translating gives CASSEFYLQSYNEQFF.

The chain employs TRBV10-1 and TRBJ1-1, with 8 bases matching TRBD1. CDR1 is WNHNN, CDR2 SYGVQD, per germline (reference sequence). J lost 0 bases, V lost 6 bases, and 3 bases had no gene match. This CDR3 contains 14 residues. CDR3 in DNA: TGCGCCAGCAGCAGGACAGGGATGAACACTGAAGCTTTCTTT. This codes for CASSRTGMNTEAFF.

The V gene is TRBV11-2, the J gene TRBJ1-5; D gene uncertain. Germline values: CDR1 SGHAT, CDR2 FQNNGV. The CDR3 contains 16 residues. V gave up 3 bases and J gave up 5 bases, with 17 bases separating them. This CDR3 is CASSLKGPTKDQPQHF. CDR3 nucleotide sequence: TGTGCCAGCAGCTTGAAGGGCCCCACAAAGGATCAGCCCCAGCATTTT.

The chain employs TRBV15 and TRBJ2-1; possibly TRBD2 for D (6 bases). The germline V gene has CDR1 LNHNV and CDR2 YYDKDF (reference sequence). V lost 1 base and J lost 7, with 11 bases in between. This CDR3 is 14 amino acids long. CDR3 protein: CATSRAQTRNEQFF. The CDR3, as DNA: TGTGCCACCAGCAGAGCCCAGACTAGGAATGAGCAGTTCTTC.

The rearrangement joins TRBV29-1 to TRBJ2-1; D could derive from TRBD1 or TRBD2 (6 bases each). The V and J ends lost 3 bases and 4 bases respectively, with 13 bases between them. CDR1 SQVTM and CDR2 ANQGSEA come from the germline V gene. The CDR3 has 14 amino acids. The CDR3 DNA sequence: TGCAGCGTTGAGGGTCAGGGGAGGTACAATGAGCAGTTCTTC. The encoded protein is CSVEGQGRYNEQFF.

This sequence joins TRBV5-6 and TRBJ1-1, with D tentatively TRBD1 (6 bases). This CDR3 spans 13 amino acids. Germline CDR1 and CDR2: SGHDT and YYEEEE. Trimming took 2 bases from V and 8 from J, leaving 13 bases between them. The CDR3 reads CASSFPDRREAFF. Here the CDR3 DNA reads TGTGCCAGCAGCTTTCCGGACAGAAGGGAAGCTTTCTTT.

CDR3 DNA: TGCGCCAGCAGCCAGAGCTGGCAGGGGGTGGGTGAGCAGTACTTC. The encoded protein is CASSQSWQGVGEQYF. The V gene is TRBV4-3, the J gene TRBJ2-7; 7 bases line up with TRBD1. CDR1 and CDR2 (germline): LGHNA, YSLEER. The CDR3 is 15 residues long. Trimming at V came to 3 bases and at J to 7 bases, leaving 12 bases not matched to a gene.

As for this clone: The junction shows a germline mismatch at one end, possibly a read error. CDR3 nucleotide sequence: TGTGCTAGCGTCGATCAAGAGACCCAGTACTTC. Translated: CASVDQETQYF. V is TRBV20-1 and J is TRBJ2-5, with D possibly being TRBD2 (6 bases). This CDR3 comprises 11 residues. CDR1 and CDR2 from the germline V gene are DFQATT and SNEGSKA (reference sequence).

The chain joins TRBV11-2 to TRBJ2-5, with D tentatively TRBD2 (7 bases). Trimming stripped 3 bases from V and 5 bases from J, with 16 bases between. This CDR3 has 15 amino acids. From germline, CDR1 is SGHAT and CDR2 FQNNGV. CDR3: CASSFVGGAGETQYF. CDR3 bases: TGTGCCAGCAGCTTTGTAGGGGGGGCGGGGGAGACCCAGTACTTC.

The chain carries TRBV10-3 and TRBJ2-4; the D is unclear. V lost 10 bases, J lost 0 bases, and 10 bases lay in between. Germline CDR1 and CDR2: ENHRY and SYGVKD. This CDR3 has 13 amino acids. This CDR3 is CATEDKAKNIQYF. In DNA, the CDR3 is TGTGCCACCGAAGACAAAGCCAAAAACATTCAGTACTTC.

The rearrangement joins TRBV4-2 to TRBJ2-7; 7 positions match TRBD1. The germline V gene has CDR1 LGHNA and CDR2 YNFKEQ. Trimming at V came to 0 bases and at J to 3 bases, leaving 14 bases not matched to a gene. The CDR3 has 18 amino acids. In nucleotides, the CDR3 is TGTGCCAGCAGCCAAGATGGCGATTCGGGACAGATCTTCTACGAGCAGTACTTC. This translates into CASSQDGDSGQIFYEQYF.

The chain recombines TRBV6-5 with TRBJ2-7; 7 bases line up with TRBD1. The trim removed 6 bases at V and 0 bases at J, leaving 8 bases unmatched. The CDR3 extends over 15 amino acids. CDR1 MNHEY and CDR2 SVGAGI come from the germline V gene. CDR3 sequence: CASRQGFESSYEQYF. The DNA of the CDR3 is TGTGCCAGCAGACAGGGGTTCGAGAGCTCCTACGAGCAGTACTTC.

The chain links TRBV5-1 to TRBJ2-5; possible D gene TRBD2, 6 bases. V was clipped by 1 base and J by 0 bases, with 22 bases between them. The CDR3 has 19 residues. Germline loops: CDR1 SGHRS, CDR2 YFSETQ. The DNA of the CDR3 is TGCGCCAGCAGCTTGCCGCTAAGGGGTATAGCGGCAAACCAAGAGACCCAGTACTTC. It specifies CASSLPLRGIAANQETQYF.

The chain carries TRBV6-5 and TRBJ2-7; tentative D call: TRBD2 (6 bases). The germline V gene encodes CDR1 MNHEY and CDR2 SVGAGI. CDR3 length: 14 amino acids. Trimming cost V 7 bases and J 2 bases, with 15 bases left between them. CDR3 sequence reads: CASKPPGLTYEQYF. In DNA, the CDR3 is TGTGCCAGCAAACCACCCGGACTAACCTACGAGCAGTACTTC.

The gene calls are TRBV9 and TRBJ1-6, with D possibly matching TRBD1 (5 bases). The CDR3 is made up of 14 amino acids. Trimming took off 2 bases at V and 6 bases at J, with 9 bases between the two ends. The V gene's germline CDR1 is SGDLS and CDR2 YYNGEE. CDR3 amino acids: CASSVTGANSPLHF. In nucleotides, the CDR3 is TGTGCCAGCAGCGTCACAGGAGCTAATTCACCCCTCCACTTT.